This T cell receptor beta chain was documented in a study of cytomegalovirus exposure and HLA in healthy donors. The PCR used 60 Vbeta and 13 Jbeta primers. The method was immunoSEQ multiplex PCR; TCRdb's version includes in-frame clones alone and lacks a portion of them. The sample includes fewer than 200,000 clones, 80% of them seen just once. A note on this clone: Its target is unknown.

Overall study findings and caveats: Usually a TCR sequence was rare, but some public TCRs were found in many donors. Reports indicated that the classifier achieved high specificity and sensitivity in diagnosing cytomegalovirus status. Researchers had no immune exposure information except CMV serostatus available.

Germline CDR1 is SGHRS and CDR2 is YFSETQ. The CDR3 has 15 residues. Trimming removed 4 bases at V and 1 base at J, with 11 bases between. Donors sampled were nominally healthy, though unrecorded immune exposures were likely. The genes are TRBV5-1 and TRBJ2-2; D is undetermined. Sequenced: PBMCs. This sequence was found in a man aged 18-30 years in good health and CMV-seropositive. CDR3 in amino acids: CASSLTPGNTGELFF. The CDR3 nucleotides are TGCGCCAGCAGCCTAACGCCAGGGAACACCGGGGAGCTGTTTTTT.